The 17 T cell receptor beta chains below come from one sample, sequenced in a study of blood T cell repertoires in COVID-19. Clones were sequenced by immunoSEQ multiplex PCR, and TCRdb holds only the in-frame ones, with some missing. The table includes roughly 280,000 clones, approximately 90% detected once. The sequencing sample was made of PBMCs or T cells enriched from blood (not recorded which). These receptors all stem from a woman in her fifties or sixties who had recovered from COVID-19.

This clone was detected only a few times. The chain uses TRBV10-3 and TRBJ1-2; D is ambiguous. The germline V and J ends were trimmed by 6 bases and 2 bases, with 10 bases remaining between them. The CDR3 runs 13 residues. Germline V gene sequence: CDR1 ENHRY, CDR2 SYGVKD. The CDR3 DNA sequence: TGTGCCATCAGCGGGGTGGCGAACTATGGCTACACCTTC. Protein product: CAISGVANYGYTF.

The V gene is TRBV7-3, the J gene TRBJ2-7, with D perhaps TRBD1 (6 bases). Germline CDR1 and CDR2: SGHTA and FQGTGA. V was clipped by 2 bases and J by 3 bases, with 11 bases between them. This CDR3 has 14 amino acids. CDR3 coding DNA: TGTGCCAGCAGCTTATCTCCAGGGGTCTACGAGCAGTACTTC. Protein: CASSLSPGVYEQYF.

The chain uses TRBV27 and TRBJ1-3; D unclear. The CDR3 spans 15 residues. CDR1 and CDR2 (germline): MNHEY, SMNVEV (reference sequence). Trimming removed 0 bases from V and 2 bases from J, with 8 bases in between. CDR3 amino acids: CASSLSAGPGNTIYF. The CDR3 bases are TGTGCCAGCAGTTTATCGGCGGGTCCTGGAAACACCATATATTTT.

Worth noting for this clone: The germline gene is not matched at one end of the junction; a read error may be the cause. This chain connects TRBV28 to TRBJ1-1; TRBD1 is a possible D gene (5 bases). This CDR3 has 11 residues. Germline V lookup: CDR1 MDHEN, CDR2 SYDVKM. CDR3 nucleotide sequence: TGTGCCAGCAGTCGGGACTATTCGTACATCTTT. Its protein is CASSRDYSYIF. The whole variable domain, remainder taken from reference TRBV28 and TRBJ1-1, is DVKVTQSSRYLVKRTGEKVFLECVQDMDHENMFWYRQDPGLGLRLIYFSYDVKMKEKGDIPEGYSVSREKKERFSLILESASTNQTSMYLCASSRDYSYIFGQGTRLTVV.

J is TRBJ2-1 and V is TRBV18, with TRBD2 identical over 7 bases. Germline CDR1 and CDR2: KGHSH and LQKENI. Trimming cost V 6 bases and J 2 bases; bases outside gene matches: 7. CDR3 size: 15 residues. The CDR3 is CASSSSGTTYNEQFF. CDR3 nucleotide sequence: TGTGCCAGCTCTTCTAGCGGCACCACCTACAATGAGCAGTTCTTC.

This chain uses TRBV12-3 or TRBV12-4 with TRBJ2-1; TRBD1 agrees at 10 bases. This CDR3 comprises 13 residues. With V trimmed by 8 bases and J by 9 bases, 7 bases remained unmatched. The CDR3 loop reads CASLRDRGGEQFF. The CDR3 DNA reads TGTGCCAGCCTTCGGGACAGGGGAGGTGAGCAGTTCTTC.

In its sample, this clone was seen once. V usage is TRBV28 and J usage is TRBJ2-1; the D gene is possibly TRBD1 (5 bases). This CDR3 has 14 residues. Looked up from germline, CDR1 is MDHEN and CDR2 is SYDVKM. The germline V and J ends were trimmed by 8 bases and 4 bases, with 15 bases remaining between them. The CDR3 bases are TGTGCCAGCGGGGCTGGAGAAACTTACAATGAGCAGTTCTTC. Translating it yields CASGAGETYNEQFF.

The chain carries TRBV29-1 and TRBJ2-1, with 12 bases matching TRBD2. CDR1 and CDR2 (germline): SQVTM, ANQGSEA. J was trimmed by 4 bases and V by 6 bases; bases with no gene match: 10. The CDR3 has 16 residues. CDR3 region: CSVLSGLAGSYNEQFF. In DNA form, the CDR3 reads TGCAGCGTCTTAAGCGGACTAGCGGGGTCGTACAATGAGCAGTTCTTC.

The J gene is TRBJ2-7, the V gene TRBV5-4; D may be TRBD1 (5 bases). With 5 bases removed from V and 5 bases from J, the gap between germline ends came to 17 bases. CDR1 is SGHNT, CDR2 YYREEE, per germline (reference sequence). The CDR3 is made up of 14 amino acids. CDR3 sequence (DNA): TGTGCCAGCAGTCCCTTGGGGCGCAGGCACGAGCAGTACTTC. It encodes CASSPLGRRHEQYF.

V and J are TRBV19 and TRBJ2-1; 12 bases align to TRBD2. This CDR3 is built from 14 residues. Germline CDR1 LNHDA, CDR2 SQIVND (reference sequence). With 7 bases clipped from V and 8 bases from J, the junction kept 6 bases outside the gene matches. The CDR3 region is CASKLAGGRYEQFF. CDR3 DNA sequence: TGTGCCAGTAAACTAGCGGGAGGCAGGTATGAGCAGTTCTTC.

V usage is TRBV7-9 and J usage is TRBJ1-2, with 7 bases lining up with TRBD1. CDR3 size: 13 residues. Germline V gene lookup returns CDR1 SEHNR and CDR2 FQNEAQ (reference sequence). Trimming took 4 bases from V and 8 from J; bases not matched to a gene: 7. CDR3 residues: CASSSGQAGGYTF. CDR3 DNA sequence: TGTGCCAGCAGCTCCGGACAGGCTGGGGGCTACACCTTC.

This clone was picked up a small number of times. This chain joins TRBV7-2 and TRBJ1-1; D is possibly TRBD1 (5 bases). The V and J ends lost 5 bases and 1 base respectively, with 17 bases between them. Germline lookup yields CDR1 SGHTA and CDR2 FQGNSA. This CDR3 has 16 residues. CDR3 DNA sequence: TGTGCCAGCAGCCCACAGGCCATGGCGACGAACACTGAAGCTTTCTTT. Translation: CASSPQAMATNTEAFF.

This clone occurred a few times. V gene TRBV28 combines with J gene TRBJ2-7; D might be TRBD1 (5 bases). There are 14 residues in the CDR3. Trimming stripped 7 bases from V and 0 bases from J, with 13 bases between. Per the germline V gene, CDR1 is MDHEN and CDR2 is SYDVKM. The CDR3 DNA is TGTGCCAGCACACCGTCACAGGCCTCCTACGAGCAGTACTTC. Its translation is CASTPSQASYEQYF.

A note on this clone: This sample also contains other DNA sequences that code for the same CDR3. V is TRBV7-3 and J is TRBJ2-1; 7 bases agree with TRBD2. CDR1 SGHTA and CDR2 FQGTGA come from the germline V gene. The CDR3 extends over 15 amino acids. The J segment lost 4 bases and the V segment lost 4 bases, leaving 7 bases of the junction unmatched. CDR3 sequence reads: CASSSVAGAYNEQFF. The CDR3 DNA reads as TGTGCCAGCAGCTCCGTGGCGGGAGCATACAATGAGCAGTTCTTC. The full variable domain, rest sourced from reference TRBV7-3 and TRBJ2-1, is GAGVSQTPSNKVTEKGKYVELRCDPISGHTALYWYRQSLGQGPEFLIYFQGTGAADDSGLPNDRFFAVRPEGSVSTLKIQRTERGDSAVYLCASSSVAGAYNEQFFGPGTRLTVL.

This sequence joins TRBV4-2 and TRBJ2-4; 15 bases are shared with TRBD2. CDR3 length: 18 amino acids. V was pared by 4 bases and J by 5 bases, with 9 bases of the junction left unmatched. The germline gives CDR1 LGHNA, CDR2 YNFKEQ. CDR3 sequence reads: CASSPGFGLAGGENIQYF. CDR3 coding DNA: TGTGCCAGCAGCCCCGGGTTCGGACTAGCGGGAGGGGAAAACATTCAGTACTTC.

This chain uses TRBV4-1 with TRBJ2-1, with a possible D match to TRBD1 (6 bases). The CDR3 covers 14 residues. Trimming cost V 2 bases and J 6 bases, with 11 bases left between them. Germline CDR1 MGHRA, CDR2 YSYEKL. The CDR3 nucleotides are TGCGCCAGCAGCCAATACAGGGATAGCAATGAGCAGTTCTTC. Its translation is CASSQYRDSNEQFF.

This chain joins TRBV5-4 and TRBJ1-6, with a possible D match to TRBD1 (5 bases). CDR3 length: 14 amino acids. Per the germline V gene, CDR1 is SGHNT and CDR2 is YYREEE (reference sequence). Trimming left V 5 bases short and J 9 bases short, with 15 bases between. CDR3 amino acids: CASSSTEPFSPLHF. DNA of the CDR3: TGTGCCAGCAGTTCGACAGAGCCTTTTTCACCCCTCCACTTT.